This T cell receptor beta chain was sequenced for a study of T cells in localized non-small cell lung cancer. Samples of adjacent lung lacking atypia were obtained no closer than 2 cm to the tumor margin. Germline-derived CDR1 and CDR2 are KGHSH and LQKENI. The CDR3 covers 14 residues. Trimming took 5 bases from V and 4 from J, leaving 14 bases between them. Profiling relied on immunoSEQ multiplex PCR, and the TCRdb table lists in-frame clones only, not all of them. Of 1,500 or so clones in the sample, 36% were seen once. The clonotype originates from a woman aged 40-69 years with stage I squamous cell lung carcinoma. The chain carries TRBV18 and TRBJ1-1; D remains unclear. The sample in question was normal lung tissue next to the tumor, obtained before any cancer treatment. The CDR3 loop reads CASSKEAGSTEAFF. In DNA, the CDR3 is TGTGCCAGCTCAAAAGAGGCGGGGAGCACTGAAGCTTTCTTT.